These T cell receptor beta chains were read from a single sample in a study of CD8 T cells in ankylosing spondylitis. TCRdb recomputed calls from the 5' RACE reads with MiXCR, one row per CDR3 protein. Of roughly 35,000 distinct CDR3 sequences detected, 16% appear once; the ten largest clones hold roughly 45%. Sequencing was performed on blood. These receptors were collected from a male donor with ankylosing spondylitis or in good health (not recorded which). Both conserved end residues are part of each CDR3. The D gene is left open where the match is weak. Clone size is shown for a subset of rows, as once, few, many or a class of expanded clone.

j_call v_call clone_size d_call cdr3_aa cdr3_nt
TRBJ2-5 TRBV7-9 few TRBD2 CASSPRAGDLKETQYF TGTGCCAGCAGCCCACGAGCGGGGGATCTTAAAGAGACCCAGTACTTC
TRBJ2-7 TRBV28 few TRBD1 CASRPQGARGEQYF TGTGCCAGCAGGCCACAGGGGGCGCGGGGCGAGCAGTACTTC
TRBJ2-2 TRBV19 few NA CASSRNSPRELFF TGTGCCAGTAGTCGCAACAGCCCTCGGGAGCTGTTTTTT
TRBJ2-1 TRBV5-1 NA NA CASRLGGNLEQFF TGCGCCAGCAGGTTGGGAGGTAACCTTGAGCAGTTCTTC
TRBJ2-1 TRBV4-2 NA NA CASSQDPRGDNEQFF TGTGCCAGCAGCCAAGATCCCCGAGGCGACAATGAGCAGTTCTTC
TRBJ1-5 TRBV27 many TRBD1 CASSSRDRGGDNQPQHF TGTGCCAGCAGTTCCCGGGACAGGGGAGGGGACAATCAGCCCCAGCATTTT
TRBJ2-3 TRBV29-1 few TRBD2 CSVVWLAENTDTQYF TGCAGCGTTGTGTGGCTAGCGGAAAACACAGATACGCAGTATTTT
TRBJ2-2 TRBV6-2/TRBV6-3 few NA CASTRGGDTGELFF TGTGCCAGCACCAGGGGAGGGGACACCGGGGAGCTGTTTTTT
TRBJ2-5 TRBV7-9 many NA CASSEETQYF TGTGCCAGTTCCGAAGAGACCCAGTACTTC
TRBJ2-3 TRBV6-5 few TRBD2 CASSPEGLAGFNTQYF TGTGCCAGCAGTCCAGAGGGACTAGCGGGCTTCAATACGCAGTATTTT
TRBJ2-1 TRBV7-2 few TRBD2 CASSTRLAGVSYNEQFF TGTGCCAGCAGCACTCGTTTAGCGGGGGTTTCCTACAATGAGCAGTTCTTC
TRBJ2-2 TRBV5-1 few TRBD2 CASSSRAGAPNTGELFF TGCGCCAGCAGCTCGAGAGCGGGGGCCCCGAACACCGGGGAGCTGTTTTTT
TRBJ2-1 TRBV11-2 few NA CASSSRERGLYNEQFF TGTGCCAGCAGCTCCCGGGAACGGGGGTTATACAATGAGCAGTTCTTC
TRBJ2-7 TRBV28 NA TRBD2 CASSQASGTFYEQYF TGTGCCAGCAGTCAGGCTAGCGGGACCTTCTACGAGCAGTACTTC
TRBJ2-1 TRBV15 NA NA CATTTIQGPKNEQFF TGTGCCACCACCACCATTCAGGGGCCGAAAAATGAGCAGTTCTTC
TRBJ1-4 TRBV12-3/TRBV12-4 NA NA CASSFSDREKLFF TGTGCCAGCAGTTTTTCGGACCGGGAAAAACTGTTTTTT
TRBJ2-2 TRBV14 NA NA CASSQVFNTGELFF TGTGCCAGCAGCCAAGTGTTTAACACCGGGGAGCTGTTTTTT
TRBJ1-2 TRBV28 NA NA CASSFSGGYGYTF TGTGCCAGCAGTTTTTCTGGGGGCTATGGCTACACCTTC
TRBJ2-3 TRBV27 few NA CASGPNLDTQYF TGTGCCAGCGGCCCTAATTTGGATACGCAGTATTTT
TRBJ2-1 TRBV4-3 many NA CASSQDLRGSYNEQFF TGCGCCAGCAGCCAAGATCTCAGGGGTTCCTACAATGAGCAGTTCTTC
TRBJ2-1 TRBV11-2 NA NA CASSLRDYEQFF TGTGCCAGCAGCTTAAGGGATTATGAGCAGTTCTTC
TRBJ2-2 TRBV10-2 few NA CASRLNVATGELFF TGCGCCAGCCGACTCAACGTAGCCACCGGGGAGCTGTTTTTT